Shown below are 13 T cell receptor beta chains from a single sample sequenced in a study of blood T cell repertoires in COVID-19. Assay: immunoSEQ multiplex PCR; the TCRdb copy retains only in-frame clones and omits some. The sample includes approximately 160,000 clones, over 60% of them seen just once. The specimen sequenced was peripheral blood. These receptors originate from a woman of 80 years or more with acute or convalescent COVID-19.

V and J are TRBV18 and TRBJ2-7; D uncertain. Trimming removed 2 bases at V and 3 bases at J, with 14 bases between. Germline CDR1 KGHSH, CDR2 LQKENI. The CDR3 extends over 15 amino acids. CDR3 DNA sequence: TGTGCCAGCTCACCAATCAACCACCGAGACTACGAGCAGTACTTC. Translated, it gives CASSPINHRDYEQYF.

This clone has just a few counts. The chain carries TRBV18 and TRBJ1-3, with a weak D call TRBD1 (5 bases). The CDR3 covers 16 residues. The germline V gene encodes CDR1 KGHSH and CDR2 LQKENI. Trimming removed 1 base at V and 0 bases at J, with 10 bases between. CDR3: CASSPLSRDSGNTIYF. CDR3 coding DNA: TGTGCCAGCTCACCACTTTCCAGGGACTCTGGAAACACCATATATTTT.

The V call is TRBV4-1, the J call TRBJ1-4; D is perhaps TRBD1 (5 bases). The CDR3 has 17 amino acids. The germline V and J ends were trimmed by 8 bases and 0 bases, with 19 bases remaining between them. The germline V gene encodes CDR1 MGHRA and CDR2 YSYEKL. The CDR3 region has the DNA TGCGCCAGCCGCTCCGGGACTGTTCTGGCAACTAATGAAAAACTGTTTTTT. Translation gives CASRSGTVLATNEKLFF.

J is TRBJ1-6 and V is TRBV7-6, with D perhaps matching TRBD1 (5 bases). With 0 bases removed from V and 0 bases from J, the gap between germline ends came to 12 bases. Germline values: CDR1 SGHVS, CDR2 FNYEAQ. This CDR3 has 18 residues. CDR3 DNA: TGTGCCAGCAGCTTAGCCCCACAGGAAAGCTCCTATAATTCACCCCTCCACTTT. Translation gives CASSLAPQESSYNSPLHF.

This chain uses TRBV5-5 with TRBJ1-6, with D possibly matching TRBD1 (5 bases). This CDR3 is 15 amino acids long. Germline-derived CDR1 and CDR2 are SGHKS and YYEKEE (reference sequence). The V gene lost 0 bases and the J gene lost 7 bases, with 11 bases spanning the gap. This CDR3 is CASSLDPGVNSPLHF. The DNA of the CDR3 is TGTGCCAGCAGCTTGGATCCGGGGGTAAATTCACCCCTCCACTTT. The whole variable domain, filled in from reference TRBV5-5 and TRBJ1-6, reads DAGVTQSPTHLIKTRGQQVTLRCSPISGHKSVSWYQQVLGQGPQFIFQYYEKEERGRGNFPDRFSARQFPNYSSELNVNALLLGDSALYLCASSLDPGVNSPLHFGNGTRLTVT.

This chain joins TRBV6-5 and TRBJ2-1, with D unclear. V lost 4 bases, J lost 8 bases, and 12 bases lay in between. CDR1 is MNHEY, CDR2 SVGAGI, per germline. The CDR3 is made up of 13 amino acids. The DNA of the CDR3 is TGTGCCAGCAGTTCACTCCGGTTTTATGAGCAGTTCTTC. Amino acids: CASSSLRFYEQFF.

This chain links TRBV30 with TRBJ1-6; TRBD1 agrees at 12 bases. The CDR3 sequence is 15 residues long. The germline gives CDR1 GTSNPN, CDR2 SVGIG (reference sequence). V lost 8 bases, J lost 9 bases, and 11 bases stayed unmatched. Here the CDR3 reads CAATFGTGGGSPLHF. CDR3 nucleotides: TGTGCCGCTACATTCGGGACAGGGGGCGGTTCACCCCTCCACTTT.

The chain combines TRBV3-1 (or the pseudogene TRBV3-2) with TRBJ1-5; TRBD1 might be the D (6 bases). The V end was cut by 3 bases, the J end by 1 base, with 13 bases between. The CDR3 extends over 16 amino acids. Per the germline V gene, CDR1 is LGHDT and CDR2 is YNNKEL (reference sequence). CDR3 amino acids: CASSHSGVRSNQPQHF. The CDR3 region has the DNA TGTGCCAGCAGCCATTCAGGGGTGAGAAGCAATCAGCCCCAGCATTTT.

CDR3: CASRASGVENIQYF. The CDR3 DNA is TGTGCCAGCAGGGCGAGCGGGGTGGAAAACATTCAGTACTTC. V gene TRBV25-1 combines with J gene TRBJ2-4; 7 positions agree with TRBD2. Germline CDR1 reads MGHDK; CDR2 reads SYGVNS. The CDR3 is 14 amino acids. The J segment lost 5 bases and the V segment lost 6 bases, leaving 7 bases of the junction unmatched.

The chain links TRBV29-1 to TRBJ1-1, with a weak D call TRBD1 (5 bases). Germline assignment: CDR1 SQVTM and CDR2 ANQGSEA. The CDR3 is 13 residues long. The V end lost 3 bases, the J end lost 0 bases, and 8 bases lay between the germline ends. This chain's CDR3 is CSVDGAMNTEAFF. The CDR3 region has the DNA TGCAGCGTTGATGGGGCCATGAACACTGAAGCTTTCTTT.

The gene calls are TRBV6-6 and TRBJ2-6, with D unclear. The CDR3 is made up of 14 amino acids. Per the germline V gene, CDR1 is MNHNY and CDR2 is SVGAGI (reference sequence). The ends were cut back, 4 bases at V and 0 bases at J, with 4 bases in the middle. This CDR3 is CASSSVSGANVLTF. The DNA for the CDR3 is TGTGCCAGCAGTTCTGTCTCTGGGGCCAACGTCCTGACTTTC.

The rearrangement links TRBV5-1 to TRBJ1-1; D uncertain. Between the trimmed V and J ends, which lost 1 base and 0 bases, there was a span of 7 bases. The CDR3 length is 14 residues. Germline CDR1 is SGHRS and CDR2 is YFSETQ. CDR3 nucleotide sequence: TGCGCCAGCAGCTTGACAGTAATGAACACTGAAGCTTTCTTT. This sequence encodes CASSLTVMNTEAFF.

The chain links TRBV20-1 to TRBJ1-1; 7 bases are shared with TRBD1. The V gene end was trimmed by 3 bases and the J gene end by 2 bases; junction bases not matched to a gene: 15. In germline, CDR1 is DFQATT, CDR2 SNEGSKA (reference sequence). The CDR3 totals 17 residues. In DNA, the CDR3 is TGCAGTGCTAGTAAGGGGGCGGCAGGGAGGAGAAACACTGAAGCTTTCTTT. This translates into CSASKGAAGRRNTEAFF.